Shown below are 8 T cell receptor beta chains from a single sample sequenced in a study of T-cell memory formation after mild COVID-19. TCRdb reprocessed the 5' RACE reads via MiXCR and lists one record per CDR3 protein. The sample has some 40,000 distinct CDR3 sequences; 7.3% are singletons. Specimen: PBMCs or a T cell subset sorted from them (not recorded which). These receptors came from a man between 18 and 35 years old who had mild COVID-19 (a few samples of this study predate the infection). Cell type and time point are not known.

This clonotype was seen a single time. This may be a read error: a much more frequent sequence differs by one nucleotide. V and J are TRBV12-3 or TRBV12-4 and TRBJ1-1, with D unresolved. V lost 5 bases and J 5 bases, leaving 12 bases between the germline ends. CDR3 length: 13 residues. The CDR3 spells CASSHNRHTEAFF. Here the CDR3 DNA reads TGTGCCAGCAGTCACAATCGGCATACTGAAGCTTTCTTT.

This chain connects TRBV2 to TRBJ2-7, with unresolved D. The V gene lost 8 bases and the J gene lost 2 bases, with 7 bases spanning the gap. The CDR3 spans 11 residues. CDR1 SNHLY and CDR2 FYNNEI come from the germline V gene. The CDR3 is CASGPPYEQYV. Written as DNA, the CDR3 is TGTGCCAGCGGCCCCCCCTACGAGCAGTACGTC.

This clonotype was seen at least ten times. This chain connects TRBV2 to TRBJ2-7; D is ambiguous. The CDR3 length is 14 residues. V lost 2 bases, J lost 1 base, and 9 bases lay in between. The germline CDR1 and CDR2 sequences are SNHLY and FYNNEI. The CDR3 loop is CASSEWFSSYEQYF. CDR3 coding DNA: TGTGCCAGCAGTGAATGGTTTTCTTCCTACGAGCAGTACTTC.

The gene calls are TRBV6-5 and TRBJ1-2, with D perhaps matching TRBD1 (5 bases). Germline values: CDR1 MNHEY, CDR2 SVGAGI. V was cut by 6 bases and J by 3 bases, with 8 bases left in between. The CDR3 extends over 12 amino acids. CDR3 in DNA: TGTGCCAGCAGGACAGCCTACTATGGCTACACCTTC. Its translation is CASRTAYYGYTF.

The chain employs TRBV4-3 and TRBJ1-2, with 7 bases fitting TRBD1. Germline assignment: CDR1 LGHNA and CDR2 YSLEER. This CDR3 has 14 amino acids. V gave up 2 bases and J gave up 3 bases; unmatched junction bases: 3. In nucleotides, the CDR3 is TGCGCCAGCAGCCAATACAGGGGCGACTATGGCTACACCTTC. Protein sequence: CASSQYRGDYGYTF.

The sample holds a few counts of this clonotype. This chain links TRBV3-1 with TRBJ1-2, with 7 bases identical to TRBD1. CDR3 length: 14 amino acids. In germline, CDR1 is LGHDT, CDR2 YNNKEL (reference sequence). With V trimmed by 5 bases and J by 4 bases, 7 bases remained unmatched. The CDR3 here is CASSGDSRPYGYTF. For the CDR3, the DNA is TGTGCCAGCAGCGGGGACAGCCGCCCCTATGGCTACACCTTC.

This chain joins TRBV10-3 and TRBJ2-1; 11 bases are a match to TRBD1. V lost 7 bases, J lost 8 bases, and 4 bases stayed unmatched. CDR1 and CDR2 from the germline V gene are ENHRY and SYGVKD. The CDR3 covers 13 residues. CDR3 sequence reads: CAIMGQGGDEQFF. CDR3 sequence (DNA): TGTGCCATCATGGGACAGGGGGGGGATGAGCAGTTCTTC.

This clonotype showed up just a few times. The rearrangement links TRBV3-1 to TRBJ2-5, with TRBD2 as a possible D gene (5 bases). The CDR3 is made up of 13 amino acids. CDR1 and CDR2 (germline): LGHDT, YNNKEL (reference sequence). Trimming took off 4 bases at V and 5 bases at J, with 11 bases between the two ends. CDR3 sequence (DNA): TGTGCCAGCAGCCCAATCGGGGTGGAGACCCAGTACTTC. It translates to CASSPIGVETQYF.